The 11 T cell receptor beta chains presented below share a single source sample, sequenced in a study of blood T cell repertoires in COVID-19. TCRdb keeps only in-frame clones here, not all; method: immunoSEQ multiplex PCR. The sample yields 28,000 or so clones, under 85% seen once. The specimen was peripheral blood. The receptor set was obtained from a man aged 65 to 85 with acute or convalescent COVID-19.

V and J are TRBV6-5 and TRBJ1-1; D might be TRBD1 (5 bases). The CDR3 runs to 13 residues. The ends were cut back, 7 bases at V and 7 bases at J, with 16 bases in the middle. Germline V gene lookup returns CDR1 MNHEY and CDR2 SVGAGI. CDR3 nucleotide sequence: TGTGCCAGCACCGTGACAGAGCCGTATGAAGCTTTCTTT. As protein: CASTVTEPYEAFF.

J is TRBJ2-1 and V is TRBV19; D not resolved. Germline CDR1 LNHDA, CDR2 SQIVND (reference sequence). V shed 1 base and J shed 6 bases, with 13 bases lying between them. The CDR3 totals 15 residues. The CDR3 spells CASSIGAPQANEQFF. The CDR3 region has the DNA TGTGCCAGTAGTATAGGAGCCCCTCAAGCCAATGAGCAGTTCTTC.

The chain uses TRBV5-4 and TRBJ2-7; TRBD1 aligns across 10 bases. The V and J ends lost 0 bases and 4 bases, in that order; junction bases with no gene match: 7. The germline V gene encodes CDR1 SGHNT and CDR2 YYREEE (reference sequence). CDR3 length equals 16 residues. CDR3 DNA: TGTGCCAGCAGCTTGGGGGGGACAGGGGCGCGGTACGAGCAGTACTTC. It codes for CASSLGGTGARYEQYF.

The V gene is TRBV14, the J gene TRBJ2-7, with D tentatively TRBD2 (6 bases). Germline-derived CDR1 and CDR2 are SGHDN and FVKESK. CDR3 length equals 18 residues. V shed 3 bases and J shed 4 bases, with 25 bases lying between them. Here the CDR3 reads CASSHQTTPGLLKYEQYF. CDR3 sequence (DNA): TGTGCCAGCAGCCACCAAACGACCCCGGGACTCCTGAAATACGAGCAGTACTTC.

The chain links TRBV12-5 to TRBJ1-1, with 7 bases aligning to TRBD1. CDR3 length equals 16 residues. The junction had 5 bases not matched to a gene; V was cut back by 0 bases and J by 1 base. CDR1 and CDR2 from the germline V gene are LGHNT and FRNRAP. The DNA for the CDR3 is TGTGCTAGTGGTTTGGTCCTTGGGACAGAGAACACTGAAGCTTTCTTT. It specifies CASGLVLGTENTEAFF.

V and J are TRBV27 and TRBJ1-6; D perhaps matches TRBD1 (6 bases). The germline V gene has CDR1 MNHEY and CDR2 SMNVEV (reference sequence). The CDR3 consists of 15 residues. Trimming took 4 bases from V and 8 from J, leaving 15 bases between them. The CDR3 here is CASSSTGQGYSPLHF. The CDR3 region has the DNA TGTGCCAGCAGTTCCACCGGGCAGGGGTATTCACCCCTCCACTTT.

This clone was picked up one time. The V gene is TRBV19, the J gene TRBJ2-7; TRBD1 is a possible D gene (6 bases). Per the germline V gene, CDR1 is LNHDA and CDR2 is SQIVND (reference sequence). The V end lost 2 bases, the J end lost 4 bases, and 15 bases lay between the germline ends. This CDR3 region has 15 residues. The CDR3: CASSITSQGKYEQYF. The CDR3 nucleotides are TGTGCCAGTAGTATAACCTCACAGGGAAAGTACGAGCAGTACTTC. Using reference TRBV19 and TRBJ2-7 for the parts outside the CDR3, the full variable domain is DGGITQSPKYLFRKEGQNVTLSCEQNLNHDAMYWYRQDPGQGLRLIYYSQIVNDFQKGDIAEGYSVSREKKESFPLTVTSAQKNPTAFYLCASSITSQGKYEQYFGPGTRLTVT.

The genes are TRBV3-1 (or the pseudogene TRBV3-2) and TRBJ1-4, with no clear D. The CDR3 runs 13 residues. Germline V CDR1 and CDR2: LGHDT, YNNKEL (reference sequence). V was trimmed by 1 base and J by 6 bases, leaving 6 bases between them. CDR3 sequence reads: CASSQGAHEKLFF. The CDR3 bases are TGTGCCAGCAGCCAAGGAGCCCATGAAAAACTGTTTTTT.

The chain is built from TRBV5-4 and TRBJ2-7; the match to TRBD2 covers 7 bases. With V trimmed by 0 bases and J by 6 bases, 6 bases remained unmatched. Per germline, CDR1 SGHNT and CDR2 YYREEE (reference sequence). The CDR3 sequence is 14 residues long. The CDR3 DNA follows: TGTGCCAGCAGCTTGGGGACTAGGGGAAGCGAGCAGTACTTC. It specifies CASSLGTRGSEQYF.

This clone was recorded once. This sequence joins TRBV12-3 or TRBV12-4 and TRBJ1-5; 8 positions match TRBD1. The CDR3 consists of 13 residues. V shed 7 bases and J 7 bases; nucleotides not matched to a gene: 6. In DNA form, the CDR3 reads TGTGCCAGCAACAGGGGGGGAGGACAGCCCCAGCATTTT. It is translated as CASNRGGGQPQHF.

The chain couples TRBV28 to TRBJ1-5, with 8 bases lining up with TRBD1. V lost 4 bases to trimming and J lost 4 bases; unmatched junction nucleotides: 0. The germline CDR1 and CDR2 sequences are MDHEN and SYDVKM. This CDR3 has 13 amino acids. The DNA for the CDR3 is TGTGCCAGCAGTTGGACAGGGAATCAGCCCCAGCATTTT. It encodes CASSWTGNQPQHF.